A single sample gave rise to the 23 T cell receptor beta chains below, sequenced in a study of T cells in Graves' hyperthyroidism and ophthalmopathy. From RNA transcripts, TCR beta CDR3 regions were amplified. With the HTBI primer set, the TCR CDR3 went through a first round of RT-PCR. MiXCR, applied by TCRdb to the multiplex PCR reads, yields one record per CDR3 protein. The sample lists approximately 300,000 distinct CDR3 sequences; about a sixth were seen once. Material: blood. The receptors originated from a woman aged 55-69 years with Graves' ophthalmopathy.

The table lists this clonotype with many counts. This chain links TRBV20-1 with TRBJ1-2, with D unresolved. Trimming removed 0 bases from V and 3 bases from J, with 14 bases in between. CDR1 is DFQATT and CDR2 is SNEGSKA in the germline V gene (reference sequence). This CDR3 has 15 amino acids. CDR3 sequence reads: CSARDPKEWYYGYTF. CDR3 coding DNA: TGCAGTGCTAGAGATCCGAAGGAATGGTACTATGGCTACACCTTC.

This clonotype was observed many times. J is TRBJ1-1 and V is TRBV19; D is possibly TRBD1 (6 bases). The CDR3 is made up of 14 amino acids. Trimming pared 6 bases from V and 1 base from J, leaving 12 bases between. CDR1 LNHDA and CDR2 SQIVND come from the germline V gene (reference sequence). CDR3 in DNA: TGTGCCAGTAGGAAACCGACAGGGAACACTGAAGCTTTCTTT. Translation gives CASRKPTGNTEAFF.

This clonotype has only a few counts. The CDR3 bases are TGTGCCAGCAGTTTCTTCGACCGGCGGGCCCGGTCCTACGAGCAGTACTTC. Encoded protein: CASSFFDRRARSYEQYF. The rearrangement joins TRBV28 to TRBJ2-7; TRBD2 might be the D (5 bases). Germline V lookup: CDR1 MDHEN, CDR2 SYDVKM. CDR3 length equals 17 residues. V lost 3 bases and J lost 1, with 19 bases in between.

Ten or more counts support this clonotype. V and J are TRBV28 and TRBJ2-1, with 10 nucleotides matching TRBD2. The CDR3 is 16 residues long. V was clipped by 2 bases and J by 3 bases; unmatched bases: 4. CDR1 is MDHEN and CDR2 is SYDVKM in the germline V gene. The CDR3 reads CASSLPRTSGYNEQFF. CDR3 nucleotides: TGTGCCAGCAGTTTACCCCGGACTAGCGGCTACAATGAGCAGTTCTTC.

In this sample, this clonotype turned up a few times. The rearrangement uses TRBV6-1 and TRBJ1-1, with no clear D. Germline CDR1 MNHNS, CDR2 SASEGT. V shed 6 bases and J shed 6 bases, with 11 bases lying between them. The CDR3 runs to 12 residues. In DNA, the CDR3 is TGTGCCAGCAGCCACGGCCTCCCTGAAGCTTTCTTT. Translated: CASSHGLPEAFF.

The table lists this clonotype with many counts. The gene calls are TRBV2 and TRBJ2-2; D gene unclear. The germline gives CDR1 SNHLY, CDR2 FYNNEI. With 6 bases removed from V and 5 bases from J, the gap between germline ends came to 13 bases. The CDR3 is 14 residues long. The DNA of the CDR3 is TGTGCCAGCAGCTCACCACAAGGGACCGGGGAGCTGTTTTTT. This translates into CASSSPQGTGELFF.

The sample holds many counts of this clonotype. The J gene is TRBJ2-7, the V gene TRBV5-1; the D is unclear. Germline-derived CDR1 and CDR2 are SGHRS and YFSETQ. The CDR3 has 15 residues. Trimming took 5 bases from V and 2 from J, leaving 17 bases between them. CDR3 region: CASSSLAGRAYEQYF. The DNA for the CDR3 is TGCGCCAGCAGTTCCTTGGCCGGAAGAGCCTACGAGCAGTACTTC.

This clonotype was seen a few times. Compared with germline, one end of the junction differs, possibly owing to a read error. CDR3 protein: CASNRGSYKQHF. DNA of the CDR3: TGTGCCAGCAACAGGGGCTCCTACAAGCAGCACTTC. The chain employs TRBV2 and TRBJ2-7; the match to TRBD1 covers 7 bases. This CDR3 has 12 amino acids. The germline gives CDR1 SNHLY, CDR2 FYNNEI.

On this clonotype: Being one base from a much bigger clone, this may be a read error. The chain joins TRBV9 to TRBJ2-3, with D hard to call. Germline CDR1 SGDLS, CDR2 YYNGEE. The CDR3 covers 11 residues. CDR3 DNA sequence: TGTGCCGGCAGCGTAGGGGATACGCAGTATTTT. It encodes CAGSVGDTQYF. The whole variable domain, remainder taken from reference TRBV9 and TRBJ2-3, is DSGVTQTPKHLITATGQRVTLRCSPRSGDLSVYWYQQSLDQGLQFLIQYYNGEERAKGNILERFSAQQFPDLHSELNLSSLELGDSALYFCAGSVGDTQYFGPGTRLTVL.

This clonotype has only a few counts. V gene TRBV20-1 combines with J gene TRBJ2-3; 12 bases are a match to TRBD2. Germline V gene data show CDR1 as DFQATT and CDR2 as SNEGSKA (reference sequence). The CDR3 sequence is 15 residues long. Trimming removed 6 bases from V and 6 bases from J; junction bases left unmatched: 10. The CDR3 here is CSARGLAGRVDTQYF. In nucleotides, the CDR3 is TGCAGTGCCCGAGGACTAGCGGGGAGGGTGGATACGCAGTATTTT.

This clonotype has at least ten counts. The chain has TRBV30 and TRBJ1-1; 7 bases are a match to TRBD1. The ends lost 5 bases at V and 1 base at J; junction bases unmatched: 4. The length of the CDR3 is 13 residues. The germline gives CDR1 GTSNPN, CDR2 SVGIG (reference sequence). In DNA form, the CDR3 reads TGTGCCTGGGCAGGGACAGCGAACACTGAAGCTTTCTTT. Translating it yields CAWAGTANTEAFF.

This clonotype was picked up many times. The chain recombines TRBV20-1 with TRBJ1-2, with D unclear. The germline V gene encodes CDR1 DFQATT and CDR2 SNEGSKA (reference sequence). V dropped 2 bases and J dropped 7 bases, with 14 bases sitting between them. CDR3 length equals 13 residues. The CDR3 is CSARPGYRGGYTF. CDR3 sequence (DNA): TGCAGTGCTAGACCCGGATACCGGGGTGGCTACACCTTC.

This clonotype was counted many times. V and J are TRBV6-2 or TRBV6-3 and TRBJ2-7; D remains ambiguous. The V gene's germline CDR1 is MNHEY and CDR2 SVGEGT. The V and J ends lost 2 bases and 3 bases respectively, with 8 bases between them. CDR3 size: 13 residues. For the CDR3, the DNA is TGTGCCAGCAGTTACGGGCACCACTACGAGCAGTACTTC. This sequence encodes CASSYGHHYEQYF.

This clonotype appeared many times. The V and J genes are TRBV6-2 or TRBV6-3 and TRBJ2-5; tentative D call: TRBD2 (6 bases). The CDR3 consists of 12 residues. The germline V gene has CDR1 MNHEY and CDR2 SVGEGT. The chain's CDR3 is CAAKGEEETQYF. The CDR3 DNA reads TGTGCTGCGAAAGGGGAGGAAGAGACCCAGTACTTC.

A remark on this clonotype: This clone may be a read error of a much larger clone one base away. V and J are TRBV5-1 and TRBJ2-7, with 8 bases identical to TRBD2. Germline CDR1 is SGHRS and CDR2 is YFSETQ. CDR3 length equals 14 residues. V was pared by 7 bases and J by 3 bases, with 9 bases of the junction left unmatched. CDR3 loop: CASGGLAGVYEQYF. DNA of the CDR3: TGCGCCAGCGGCGGGCTAGCGGGTGTCTACGAGCAGTACTTC.

This clonotype was seen at least ten times. The chain recombines TRBV28 with TRBJ1-5; 8 nucleotides line up with TRBD1. The CDR3 is 15 amino acids. Per germline, CDR1 MDHEN and CDR2 SYDVKM. The trim removed 5 bases at V and 0 bases at J, leaving 3 bases unmatched. DNA for the CDR3: TGTGCCAGCAGTCAGACAGGGGCTAGCAATCAGCCCCAGCATTTT. Translation gives CASSQTGASNQPQHF. Complete variable domain (other parts from reference TRBV28 and TRBJ1-5): DVKVTQSSRYLVKRTGEKVFLECVQDMDHENMFWYRQDPGLGLRLIYFSYDVKMKEKGDIPEGYSVSREKKERFSLILESASTNQTSMYLCASSQTGASNQPQHFGDGTRLSIL.

This clonotype was counted ten times or more. This chain joins TRBV5-6 and TRBJ1-4; 7 bases align to TRBD1. This CDR3 contains 14 residues. Trimming took 3 bases from V and 8 from J; bases not matched to a gene: 7. Germline V CDR1 and CDR2: SGHDT, YYEEEE. This chain's CDR3 is CASSYRQGAEKLFF. As DNA, the CDR3 is TGTGCCAGCAGCTATCGACAGGGAGCCGAAAAACTGTTTTTT.

There are many counts of this clonotype. This chain links TRBV24-1 with TRBJ2-1; D remains ambiguous. The germline V gene has CDR1 KGHDR and CDR2 SFDVKD. V was trimmed by 0 bases and J by 11 bases, leaving 4 bases between them. This CDR3 has 11 residues. As DNA, the CDR3 is TGTGCCACCAGTGATTTGTCTAAGCAGTTCTTC. This sequence encodes CATSDLSKQFF.

This clonotype was counted between two and nine times. Being one base from a much bigger clone, this may be a read error. V usage is TRBV28 and J usage is TRBJ1-5; D gene unclear. Germline CDR1 MDHEN, CDR2 SYDVKM. The CDR3 length is 15 residues. DNA for the CDR3: TGTGCCAACAGTCGCGACCCGGATAGCAATCAGCCCCAGCATTTT. Its protein product is CANSRDPDSNQPQHF.

This clonotype was seen more than once but under ten times. J is TRBJ2-1 and V is TRBV25-1; 9 bases agree with TRBD1. V gave up 8 bases and J gave up 7 bases; unmatched junction bases: 9. The CDR3 contains 14 residues. Germline V lookup: CDR1 MGHDK, CDR2 SYGVNS. The CDR3 spells CASRGTGSTNEQFF. DNA for the CDR3: TGTGCCAGCCGCGGGACAGGGTCTACAAATGAGCAGTTCTTC.

The V call is TRBV7-9, the J call TRBJ2-1; the match to TRBD1 covers 12 bases. The CDR3 spans 15 residues. The germline V gene encodes CDR1 SEHNR and CDR2 FQNEAQ (reference sequence). V lost 4 bases, J lost 10 bases, and 8 bases stayed unmatched. CDR3 loop: CASSSPGQGAHEQFF. CDR3 in DNA: TGTGCCAGCAGCTCCCCGGGACAGGGGGCCCACGAGCAGTTCTTC.

This clonotype has just a few counts. The J gene is TRBJ1-5, the V gene TRBV6-2 or TRBV6-3; the match to TRBD1 covers 9 bases. Germline V gene data show CDR1 as MNHEY and CDR2 as SVGEGT. Losses at the gene ends were 4 bases for V and 5 bases for J; bases not matched to a gene: 6. The CDR3 covers 15 residues. CDR3 sequence: CASSSDRGVYQPQHF. The CDR3 coding sequence is TGTGCCAGCAGTTCCGACAGGGGGGTGTATCAGCCCCAGCATTTT.

The chain combines TRBV20-1 with TRBJ2-4; possible D gene TRBD2, 7 bases. Trimming stripped 0 bases from V and 5 bases from J, with 8 bases between. In germline, CDR1 is DFQATT, CDR2 SNEGSKA (reference sequence). The CDR3 has 13 amino acids. The CDR3 reads CSAREGGENIQYF. The CDR3 region has the DNA TGCAGTGCTAGAGAAGGGGGGGAAAACATTCAGTACTTC.